This T cell receptor (beta chain) stems from a study of CD8 T cells in Susac syndrome. TCR beta sequencing covered blood CD8+ and CD4+ T cells. The CDR3 is 15 amino acids. V was pared by 1 base and J by 0 bases, with 11 bases between. Germline V gene lookup returns CDR1 SGDLS and CDR2 YYNGEE. Reverse transcription of roughly 0.45 to 1 ug RNA was performed with random hexamers. By means of immunoSEQ multiplex PCR, TCR beta CDR3 spanning 54 Vbeta and 13 Jbeta underwent amplification. TCRdb processed the immunoSEQ multiplex PCR reads anew with MiXCR; each CDR3 protein has one entry. This table holds approximately 150,000 distinct CDR3 sequences, about 91% found once.

V gene TRBV9 combines with J gene TRBJ2-7; D unclear. This receptor was identified in a human donor in good health. Sequencing input: CD4+ T cells from PBMCs. The DNA for the CDR3 is TGTGCCAGCAGCGTAACGGCAGCCAGCTCCTACGAGCAGTACTTC. Its translation is CASSVTAASSYEQYF.